This T cell receptor beta chain originates from a study of blood T cell repertoires in COVID-19. On the study more broadly: Specimens from acute and convalescent COVID-19 originated in the United States, Italy and Spain.

The junction had 9 bases not matched to a gene; V was cut back by 5 bases and J by 5 bases. This CDR3 is built from 17 residues. Germline loops: CDR1 SGHNT, CDR2 YENEEA. Sequenced by immunoSEQ multiplex PCR; TCRdb stores in-frame clones only, minus some. The repertoire includes under 250,000 clones, about 86% of them detected once, and over 2.5% sits in the top ten. V gene TRBV11-3 combines with J gene TRBJ2-1, with 13 bases aligning to TRBD2. The clonotype was recovered from a young woman who had recovered from COVID-19. Sequencing input: peripheral blood. The CDR3 protein is CASSAGLAGARNNEQFF. As DNA, the CDR3 is TGTGCCAGCAGCGCTGGACTAGCGGGAGCCCGGAACAATGAGCAGTTCTTC.